This TCR beta chain was sequenced for a study of breast tumors, draining lymph nodes, adjacent tissues. With respect to this clonotype: Its antigen is currently unknown.

V was shortened by 4 bases and J by 7 bases, with 20 bases between the two germline ends. There are 17 residues in the CDR3. The germline CDR1 and CDR2 sequences are LGHDT and YNNKEL (reference sequence). Findings and limits, study-wide: Tumor and nontumor repertoires were significantly more similar in luminal-like than in basal-like breast cancer. Data fit most tumor T cells coming from lymph node, expanding in tumor. Tumors had less TCR diversity than lymph nodes, more than nontumor tissue.

TCRdb re-analysed the multiplex PCR reads in MiXCR, keeping a single row per CDR3 protein. The repertoire consists of 270,000 or so distinct CDR3 sequences, with roughly 30% occurring once and the leading ten covering roughly 1.1%. Axillary draining lymph nodes of breast cancer patients supplied the node samples. The sequencing sample was made of axillary lymph node tissue. The rearrangement joins TRBV3-1 to TRBJ1-6; D might be TRBD1 (5 bases). The receptor comes from a female donor with breast cancer. Some clones in this sample may be carry-over from other donors' samples. The CDR3 DNA follows: TGTGCCAGCAGCCCCCGAGGGACCCATCTGGGCAATTCACCCCTCCACTTT. Amino acids: CASSPRGTHLGNSPLHF.